This TCR beta chain was recorded in a study of identical twins. Study-wide points: Modelling approaches yielded underestimates of out-of-frame TCR alpha sharing between monozygotic twins. Excess low generation probability was seen in twin-shared out-of-frame alpha sequences. Out-of-frame beta sequences exhibited a weaker degree of excess twin sharing.

This clonotype has more than one count but fewer than ten. The target antigen is unknown. V lost 8 bases, J lost 3 bases, and 23 bases stayed unmatched. In germline, CDR1 is SQVTM, CDR2 ANQGSEA. The CDR3 sequence is 18 residues long. Template switching added a universal primer binding site, and final cDNA carried unique molecular identifiers. TCRdb redid the calling of the 5' RACE reads with MiXCR, one entry per CDR3 protein. The data contain around 550,000 distinct CDR3 sequences, 12% to 15% of them singletons. These data also formed part of another study, on yellow fever vaccine responses in identical twins.

J is TRBJ1-1 and V is TRBV29-1, with TRBD1 matching 8 bases. Sequencing was done on a sample of CD4+ T cells sorted from blood. The receptor comes from a woman aged 18-35 years in good health. Here the CDR3 reads CSSKSGAGQGGMYTEAFF. As DNA, the CDR3 is TGCAGCTCTAAATCGGGTGCCGGACAGGGTGGAATGTACACTGAAGCTTTCTTT.